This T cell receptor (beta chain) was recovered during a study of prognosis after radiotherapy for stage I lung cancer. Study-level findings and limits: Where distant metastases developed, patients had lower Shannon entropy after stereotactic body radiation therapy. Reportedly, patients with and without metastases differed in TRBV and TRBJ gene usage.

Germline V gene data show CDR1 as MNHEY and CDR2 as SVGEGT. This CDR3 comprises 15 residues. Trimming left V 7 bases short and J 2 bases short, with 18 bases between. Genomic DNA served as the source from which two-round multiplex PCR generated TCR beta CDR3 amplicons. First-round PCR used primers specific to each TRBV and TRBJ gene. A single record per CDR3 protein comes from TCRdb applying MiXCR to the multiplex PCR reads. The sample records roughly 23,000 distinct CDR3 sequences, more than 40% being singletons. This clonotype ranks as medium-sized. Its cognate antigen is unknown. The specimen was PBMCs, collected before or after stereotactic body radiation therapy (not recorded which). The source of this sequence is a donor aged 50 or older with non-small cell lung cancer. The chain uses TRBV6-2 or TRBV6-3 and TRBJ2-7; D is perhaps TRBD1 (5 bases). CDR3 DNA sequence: TGTGCCAGCATACCCCTGGCAACAGGAACCTACGAGCAGTACTTC. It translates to CASIPLATGTYEQYF.